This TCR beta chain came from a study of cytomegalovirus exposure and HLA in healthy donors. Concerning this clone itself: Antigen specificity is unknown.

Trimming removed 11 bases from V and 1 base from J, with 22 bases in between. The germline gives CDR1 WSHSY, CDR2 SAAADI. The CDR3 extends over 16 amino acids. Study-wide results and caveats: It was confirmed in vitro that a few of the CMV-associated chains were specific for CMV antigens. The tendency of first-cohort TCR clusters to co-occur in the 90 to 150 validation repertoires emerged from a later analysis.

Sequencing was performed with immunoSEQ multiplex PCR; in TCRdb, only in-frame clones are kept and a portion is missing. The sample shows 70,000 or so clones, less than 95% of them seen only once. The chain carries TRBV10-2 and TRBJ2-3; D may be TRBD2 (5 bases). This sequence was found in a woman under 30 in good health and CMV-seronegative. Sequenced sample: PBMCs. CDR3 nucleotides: TGCGCCTCCTCCCTAGCCCGCCGTGGGCGCACAGATACGCAGTATTTT. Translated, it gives CASSLARRGRTDTQYF.